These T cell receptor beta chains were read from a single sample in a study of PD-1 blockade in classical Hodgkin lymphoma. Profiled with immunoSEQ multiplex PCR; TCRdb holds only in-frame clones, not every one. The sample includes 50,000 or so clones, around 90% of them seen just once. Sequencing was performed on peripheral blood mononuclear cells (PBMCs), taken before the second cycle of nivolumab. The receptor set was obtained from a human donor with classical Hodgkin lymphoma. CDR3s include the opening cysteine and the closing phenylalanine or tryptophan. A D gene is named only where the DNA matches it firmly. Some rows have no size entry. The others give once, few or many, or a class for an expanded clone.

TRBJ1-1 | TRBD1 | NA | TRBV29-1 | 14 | CSVDGDRGYTEAFF | TGCAGCGTTGACGGGGACAGGGGGTATACTGAAGCTTTCTTT
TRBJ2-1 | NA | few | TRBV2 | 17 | CASSEGFRTRRDNEQFF | TGTGCCAGCAGTGAAGGGTTCCGGACTCGTAGGGACAATGAGCAGTTCTTC
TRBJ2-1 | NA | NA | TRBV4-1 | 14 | CASSQERYYNEQFF | TGCGCCAGCAGCCAAGAAAGGTACTACAATGAGCAGTTCTTC
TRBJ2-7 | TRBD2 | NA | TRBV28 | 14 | CASSLTGGGAEQYF | TGTGCCAGCAGTTTAACGGGAGGGGGGGCCGAGCAGTACTTC
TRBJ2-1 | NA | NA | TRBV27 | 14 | CASSPGTTDNEQFF | TGTGCCAGCAGTCCAGGGACCACGGACAATGAGCAGTTCTTC
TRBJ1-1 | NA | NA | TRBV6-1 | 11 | CASSLGRTDDF | TGTGCCAGCAGCCTAGGTCGGACAGACGATTTT
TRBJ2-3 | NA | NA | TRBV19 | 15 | CASSHPQGGTDTQYF | TGTGCCAGTAGTCACCCCCAGGGCGGCACAGATACGCAGTATTTT
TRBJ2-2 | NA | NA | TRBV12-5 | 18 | CASGLVPPGTLNTGELFF | TGTGCTAGTGGTTTGGTGCCCCCCGGGACACTTAACACCGGGGAGCTGTTTTTT
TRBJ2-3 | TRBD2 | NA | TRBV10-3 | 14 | CAISDREGTDTQYF | TGTGCCATCAGTGACAGGGAGGGAACAGATACGCAGTATTTT
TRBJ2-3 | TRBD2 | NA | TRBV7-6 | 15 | CASSLIAGGADTQYF | TGTGCCAGCAGCTTAATAGCGGGGGGTGCAGATACGCAGTATTTT
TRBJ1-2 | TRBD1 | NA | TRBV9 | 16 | CASSISPDRGRYGYTF | TGTGCCAGCAGCATAAGCCCCGACAGGGGCCGGTATGGCTACACCTTC
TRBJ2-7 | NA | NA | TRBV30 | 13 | CAWRIRGENEQYF | TGTGCCTGGAGGATCAGGGGGGAGAACGAGCAGTACTTC
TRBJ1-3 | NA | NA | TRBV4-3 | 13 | CASSQDIGNTIYF | TGCGCCAGCAGCCAAGATATCGGAAACACCATATATTTT
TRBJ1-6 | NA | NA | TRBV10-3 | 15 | CAISDQGPDNSPLHF | TGTGCCATCAGTGACCAGGGTCCGGATAATTCACCCCTCCACTTT
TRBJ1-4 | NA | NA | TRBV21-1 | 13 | CASPEATNEKLFF | TGTGCCAGCCCAGAAGCAACTAATGAAAAACTGTTTTTT
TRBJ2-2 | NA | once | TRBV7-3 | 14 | CASSSGPNTGELFF | TGTGCCAGCAGCTCGGGACCGAACACCGGGGAGCTGTTTTTT
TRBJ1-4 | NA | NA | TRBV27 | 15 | CASSFIPPGNEKLFF | TGTGCCAGCAGTTTTATACCCCCGGGTAATGAAAAACTGTTTTTT